This entry lists 10 T cell receptor beta chains sequenced from one sample in a study of sequential checkpoint blockade in melanoma. This sample's treatment: randomized to nivolumab then ipilimumab (arm A) or the reverse (arm B). Generated by immunoSEQ multiplex PCR, the TCRdb table keeps only in-frame clones and is missing some. The table records about 19,000 clones, 73% of them present only once. Sequencing was performed on CD8+ T cells sorted from blood (inferred from file names), taken from a patient given nivolumab and ipilimumab in sequence. The receptors stem from a human donor with melanoma.

The chain employs TRBV11-2 and TRBJ2-5; D remains ambiguous. CDR1 and CDR2 (germline): SGHAT, FQNNGV. This CDR3 region has 13 residues. The ends were cut back, 1 base at V and 1 base at J, with 4 bases in the middle. CDR3 sequence: CASSLVSQETQYF. CDR3 coding DNA: TGTGCCAGCAGCTTAGTTAGCCAAGAGACCCAGTACTTC.

This clone is judged medium-sized (0.01 to 0.1%). The CDR3 nucleotides are TGTGCCAGCAGCCGGACAGGGAACACTGAAGCTTTCTTT. The encoded protein is CASSRTGNTEAFF. This sequence joins TRBV4-2 and TRBJ1-1; 7 nucleotides align to TRBD1. The germline V gene encodes CDR1 LGHNA and CDR2 YNFKEQ. The trim removed 4 bases at V and 1 base at J, leaving 0 bases unmatched. The CDR3 has 13 residues.

The chain employs TRBV6-1 and TRBJ2-7; D might be TRBD2 (6 bases). The CDR3 sequence is 15 residues long. Germline V lookup: CDR1 MNHNS, CDR2 SASEGT. Trimming removed 1 base at V and 3 bases at J, with 13 bases between. DNA for the CDR3: TGTGCCAGCAGTGAAGTGGGGGGTCTGTTCTACGAGCAGTACTTC. This translates into CASSEVGGLFYEQYF.

This clone was recorded many times. The J gene is TRBJ2-7, the V gene TRBV6-1; TRBD1 aligns across 9 bases. This CDR3 contains 15 residues. Germline values: CDR1 MNHNS, CDR2 SASEGT. V was pared by 1 base and J by 3 bases, with 4 bases of the junction left unmatched. The CDR3 nucleotides are TGTGCCAGCAGTGAAGGGGCGACAGGGGGCTACGAGCAGTACTTC. As protein: CASSEGATGGYEQYF.

The chain has TRBV4-1 and TRBJ2-7; 7 bases are shared with TRBD1. The trim removed 3 bases at V and 3 bases at J, leaving 8 bases unmatched. The germline V gene has CDR1 MGHRA and CDR2 YSYEKL. The CDR3 totals 15 residues. The CDR3: CASSQNRGVGYEQYF. DNA of the CDR3: TGCGCCAGCAGCCAGAACAGGGGAGTAGGCTACGAGCAGTACTTC.

The table lists this clone with a few counts. The chain couples TRBV21-1 to TRBJ1-2; the table's D call, TRBD1, was not checked against the DNA. TRBV21-1 is a known pseudogene. The CDR3 length is 13 residues. DNA for the CDR3: TGTGCCAGCAGCGAGGACAGGGCCTATGGCTACACCTTC. It is translated as CASSEDRAYGYTF.

The V and J genes are TRBV2 and TRBJ1-1, with 11 bases identical to TRBD1. Germline V lookup: CDR1 SNHLY, CDR2 FYNNEI. Germline trimming cut 7 bases from V and 7 bases from J; bases unmatched to any gene: 2. The CDR3 length is 12 residues. Here the CDR3 reads CASTGQGDEAFF. In nucleotides, the CDR3 is TGTGCCAGCACGGGACAGGGGGATGAAGCTTTCTTT.

The chain couples TRBV5-4 to TRBJ2-5, with TRBD1 identical over 7 bases. Germline CDR1 is SGHNT and CDR2 is YYREEE (reference sequence). The V gene end was trimmed by 4 bases and the J gene end by 5 bases; junction bases not matched to a gene: 17. The CDR3 contains 17 residues. CDR3 protein: CASSPPTGTDFLETQYF. CDR3 DNA sequence: TGTGCCAGCAGCCCACCCACCGGGACAGACTTCTTGGAGACCCAGTACTTC.

The rearrangement links TRBV7-9 to TRBJ2-3, with 9 bases that match TRBD1. Germline V gives CDR1 SEHNR, CDR2 FQNEAQ (reference sequence). There are 12 residues in the CDR3. The V and J ends lost 2 bases and 14 bases, in that order; junction bases with no gene match: 5. The CDR3 DNA sequence: TGTGCCAGCAGCTTATGGGACAGGGTTTTGTATTTT. Translating gives CASSLWDRVLYF.

The chain links TRBV4-1 to TRBJ2-7, with 7 bases identical to TRBD1. This CDR3 has 15 residues. CDR1 and CDR2 from the germline V gene are MGHRA and YSYEKL. V was clipped by 4 bases and J by 1 base; unmatched bases: 7. CDR3 region: CASSLPGTESYEQYF. DNA of the CDR3: TGCGCCAGCAGCCTCCCCGGGACAGAGTCCTACGAGCAGTACTTC.